This T cell receptor (beta chain) was recovered during a study of blood T cell repertoires in COVID-19. Study as a whole: Sources were T cells, B-cell-depleted T cells, or PBMCs; the material itself was cDNA or gDNA.

Participants, 18 to 89 years old, spanned 24 US areas. In the authors' methods: Nucleated cell number was recorded as an estimate derived from reference gene primer amplification. This table comes from immunoSEQ multiplex PCR, and its TCRdb copy is limited to in-frame clones, with some not included. V, J and clone size are those of that table, while D and trimming were read from the DNA. The repertoire includes fewer than 500,000 clones, around nine tenths of them detected once, and roughly 2% sits in the top ten. The CDR3 extends over 14 amino acids. V lost 6 bases and J lost 9; bases outside the gene matches: 9.

The sample consisted of PBMCs or T cells enriched from blood (not recorded which). V usage is TRBV6-7 and J usage is TRBJ2-7; TRBD2 matches 12 bases. TRBV6-7 is labeled an ORF, and its function is uncertain. This receptor was taken from a woman younger than 30 with acute COVID-19. The CDR3 here is CASSRLAGAPRQYF. The DNA for the CDR3 is TGTGCCAGCAGCCGACTAGCGGGGGCCCCTCGGCAGTACTTC.